Below are 27 T cell receptor beta chains sequenced from a single sample in a study of glioma-infiltrating T cells after dendritic cell vaccination. Here immunoSEQ multiplex PCR was the method, and the copy in TCRdb shows in-frame clones only, minus some. The data contain approximately 100,000 clones, about four fifths of them singletons. The material was blood, obtained before dendritic cell vaccination. The source of these receptors is a human donor with glioblastoma.

The V call is TRBV14, the J call TRBJ1-2; possibly TRBD1 for D (6 bases). From germline, CDR1 is SGHDN and CDR2 FVKESK. The CDR3 sequence is 15 residues long. Trimming left V 1 base short and J 5 bases short, with 14 bases between. The DNA of the CDR3 is TGTGCCAGCAGCCAAGTCTTCGGGACACCGTATGGCTACACCTTC. Translation: CASSQVFGTPYGYTF.

The chain uses TRBV6-5 and TRBJ1-1; 9 nucleotides line up with TRBD1. V shed 0 bases and J 5 bases; nucleotides not matched to a gene: 7. The germline V gene has CDR1 MNHEY and CDR2 SVGAGI. This CDR3 region has 16 residues. This chain's CDR3 is CASSYSMGQGGTEAFF. The CDR3, as DNA: TGTGCCAGCAGTTACTCGATGGGACAGGGAGGGACTGAAGCTTTCTTT.

The V gene is TRBV7-6, the J gene TRBJ2-7, with D possibly matching TRBD1 (5 bases). The germline CDR1 and CDR2 sequences are SGHVS and FNYEAQ. The length of the CDR3 is 13 residues. V was trimmed by 4 bases and J by 5 bases, leaving 12 bases between them. CDR3 residues: CASSSTRGHEQYF. The CDR3 nucleotides are TGTGCCAGCAGCTCAACAAGGGGCCACGAGCAGTACTTC. The full variable domain, with the rest looked up from reference TRBV7-6 and TRBJ2-7, is GAGVSQSPRYKVTKRGQDVALRCDPISGHVSLYWYRQALGQGPEFLTYFNYEAQQDKSGLPNDRFSAERPEGSISTLTIQRTEQRDSAMYRCASSSTRGHEQYFGPGTRLTVT.

The rearrangement uses TRBV27 and TRBJ2-7; D not resolved. The CDR3 consists of 13 residues. Germline V lookup: CDR1 MNHEY, CDR2 SMNVEV (reference sequence). Between the trimmed V and J ends, which lost 5 bases and 1 base, there was a span of 9 bases. The CDR3 region has the DNA TGTGCCAGCAGTATTACACGATCCTACGAGCAGTACTTC. Protein sequence: CASSITRSYEQYF.

This clone was picked up one time. J is TRBJ1-5 and V is TRBV18; 7 nucleotides match TRBD1. Unmatched junction bases numbered 7, after V lost 4 bases and J lost 7 bases. Germline-derived CDR1 and CDR2 are KGHSH and LQKENI. This CDR3 region has 14 residues. In DNA, the CDR3 is TGTGCCAGCTCACAGGCGGCAGGGGGACAGCCCCAGCATTTT. Encoded protein: CASSQAAGGQPQHF.

The chain links TRBV27 to TRBJ1-2; 9 nucleotides match TRBD1. The CDR3 has 16 amino acids. Trimming cost V 2 bases and J 7 bases; bases outside gene matches: 11. The V gene's germline CDR1 is MNHEY and CDR2 SMNVEV (reference sequence). CDR3 region: CASSLGKGQGWGGYTF. The CDR3, as DNA: TGTGCCAGCAGTTTAGGAAAAGGACAGGGGTGGGGTGGCTACACCTTC.

This clone has a handful of counts. The rearrangement joins TRBV10-3 to TRBJ1-1; D is perhaps TRBD1 (6 bases). Looked up from germline, CDR1 is ENHRY and CDR2 is SYGVKD. The CDR3 runs 15 residues. Trimming cost V 2 bases and J 1 base, with 11 bases left between them. The CDR3 reads CAISEALGQNTEAFF. The CDR3 DNA sequence: TGTGCCATCAGTGAGGCGCTGGGACAGAACACTGAAGCTTTCTTT.

In its sample, this clone was seen a few times. The DNA of the CDR3 is TGTGCCAGCATTAGGGACAGGGGTGTCTATGGCTACACCTTC. Translating gives CASIRDRGVYGYTF. The V gene is TRBV6-1, the J gene TRBJ1-2, with 10 nucleotides matching TRBD1. V lost 7 bases, J lost 4 bases, and 6 bases stayed unmatched. CDR1 MNHNS and CDR2 SASEGT come from the germline V gene. The CDR3 contains 14 residues.

The chain couples TRBV4-1 to TRBJ2-2; D remains ambiguous. This CDR3 spans 13 amino acids. CDR1 and CDR2 from the germline V gene are MGHRA and YSYEKL. V was trimmed by 6 bases and J by 5 bases, leaving 10 bases between them. The CDR3, as DNA: TGCGCCAGCAGTATCACCCGGACCGGGGAGCTGTTTTTT. It translates to CASSITRTGELFF.

J is TRBJ2-1 and V is TRBV11-3; D is perhaps TRBD2 (6 bases). This CDR3 spans 18 amino acids. Deletions cut 5 bases from V and 0 bases from J, with 20 bases between. Looked up from germline, CDR1 is SGHNT and CDR2 is YENEEA. This CDR3 is CASSPDPGTPSSYNEQFF. The DNA of the CDR3 is TGTGCCAGCAGCCCCGACCCGGGGACTCCCAGCTCCTACAATGAGCAGTTCTTC.

The rearrangement joins TRBV7-6 to TRBJ1-2, with D possibly being TRBD1 (6 bases). Germline V gene sequence: CDR1 SGHVS, CDR2 FNYEAQ. V lost 5 bases and J lost 3, with 13 bases in between. This CDR3 spans 14 amino acids. Here the CDR3 DNA reads TGTGCCAGCAGCCCAGGACAGCCCGACTATGGCTACACCTTC. As protein: CASSPGQPDYGYTF.

This clone was seen once. V is TRBV12-5 and J is TRBJ2-3; possibly TRBD2 for D (5 bases). This CDR3 has 14 residues. Germline V gene data show CDR1 as LGHNT and CDR2 as FRNRAP. The ends were cut back, 6 bases at V and 0 bases at J, with 10 bases in the middle. CDR3 in DNA: TGTGCTAGTGGAGCGGTGCCTAGCACAGATACGCAGTATTTT. It encodes CASGAVPSTDTQYF.

The chain joins TRBV7-9 to TRBJ2-7; D possibly corresponds to TRBD2 (6 bases). Trimming removed 0 bases at V and 7 bases at J, with 16 bases between. Germline assignment: CDR1 SEHNR and CDR2 FQNEAQ (reference sequence). This CDR3 comprises 15 residues. The CDR3 DNA sequence: TGTGCCAGCAGCTTAGCCGGACCCACTAGCTTAGAGCAGTACTTC. It yields the protein CASSLAGPTSLEQYF.

The chain joins TRBV4-3 to TRBJ1-2; TRBD1 matches 8 bases. CDR3 length equals 15 residues. CDR1 is LGHNA and CDR2 is YSLEER in the germline V gene. V was clipped by 6 bases and J by 0 bases; unmatched bases: 6. The CDR3 sequence is CASSRTGGSNYGYTF. As DNA, the CDR3 is TGCGCCAGCAGTCGAACAGGGGGATCTAACTATGGCTACACCTTC.

This clone was detected a few times. The genes are TRBV10-3 and TRBJ1-4; D may be TRBD1 (5 bases). Germline CDR1 and CDR2: ENHRY and SYGVKD. V was shortened by 6 bases and J by 4 bases, with 15 bases between the two germline ends. The CDR3 contains 15 residues. The CDR3 region is CAISPDRQINEKLFF. DNA of the CDR3: TGTGCCATCAGCCCCGATCGACAGATTAATGAAAAACTGTTTTTT.

A remark on this clone: Relative to the germline gene, one junction end is altered; a read error may explain this. CDR3 coding DNA: TGTGCCATCAGTGATGGGACAGTGAACACCGGGGAGCTGTTTTTT. Encoded protein: CAISDGTVNTGELFF. The chain joins TRBV6-1 to TRBJ2-2; 7 bases match TRBD1. This CDR3 comprises 15 residues. Germline loops: CDR1 MNHNS, CDR2 SASEGT.

This clone came up a few times. The rearrangement uses TRBV30 and TRBJ1-1; D is uncertain. V was cut by 3 bases and J by 0 bases, with 5 bases left in between. Germline CDR1 is GTSNPN and CDR2 is SVGIG (reference sequence). CDR3 length: 12 amino acids. In DNA form, the CDR3 reads TGTGCCTGGAGACGAGTGAACACTGAAGCTTTCTTT. Amino acids: CAWRRVNTEAFF.

This chain joins TRBV7-2 and TRBJ2-2; 9 bases map to TRBD1. Germline lookup yields CDR1 SGHTA and CDR2 FQGNSA. The V segment lost 2 bases and the J segment 6 bases; nucleotides outside the gene matches: 10. CDR3 size: 17 residues. This CDR3 is CASSLTTGTGIAGELFF. The CDR3 DNA is TGTGCCAGCAGCTTAACCACCGGGACAGGGATAGCCGGGGAGCTGTTTTTT.

The genes are TRBV5-4 and TRBJ2-1; 8 nucleotides line up with TRBD2. This CDR3 has 14 residues. Germline CDR1 SGHNT, CDR2 YYREEE (reference sequence). Unmatched junction bases numbered 10, after V lost 6 bases and J lost 8 bases. The CDR3 coding sequence is TGTGCCAGCACCCCGGGACTAGGGGTTTATGAGCAGTTCTTC. This sequence encodes CASTPGLGVYEQFF.

The CDR3 DNA follows: TGTGCCAGCAGCTCGAGGTGGGGAGGAGAGACCCAGTACTTC. Protein sequence: CASSSRWGGETQYF. This chain links TRBV11-2 with TRBJ2-5; D might be TRBD2 (6 bases). Germline lookup yields CDR1 SGHAT and CDR2 FQNNGV. This CDR3 region has 14 residues. Trimming pared 4 bases from V and 4 bases from J, leaving 13 bases between.

This chain links TRBV15 with TRBJ2-5; a weak D match, TRBD1 (7 bases). The CDR3 runs to 16 residues. CDR1 is LNHNV and CDR2 is YYDKDF in the germline V gene (reference sequence). V lost 2 bases and J 1 base, leaving 14 bases between the germline ends. CDR3 coding DNA: TGTGCCACCAGCAGAATTGGCAGGGGGGTCCAAGAGACCCAGTACTTC. Protein: CATSRIGRGVQETQYF. Full variable domain (outside the CDR3, taken from reference TRBV15 and TRBJ2-5): DAMVIQNPRYQVTQFGKPVTLSCSQTLNHNVMYWYQQKSSQAPKLLFHYYDKDFNNEADTPDNFQSRRPNTSFCFLDIRSPGLGDTAMYLCATSRIGRGVQETQYFGPGTRLLVL.

V is TRBV5-1 and J is TRBJ1-1, with 11 bases aligning to TRBD1. This CDR3 region has 16 residues. Germline V lookup: CDR1 SGHRS, CDR2 YFSETQ. V trimming: 4 bases; J trimming: 1 base; junction bases outside the gene matches: 6. CDR3 residues: CASSPRTGGENTEAFF. The CDR3 bases are TGCGCCAGCAGCCCAAGGACAGGGGGCGAGAACACTGAAGCTTTCTTT.

The chain combines TRBV18 with TRBJ1-3, with 7 bases identical to TRBD1. Trimming removed 2 bases from V and 0 bases from J; junction bases left unmatched: 7. Germline-derived CDR1 and CDR2 are KGHSH and LQKENI. The CDR3 is made up of 17 amino acids. In DNA form, the CDR3 reads TGTGCCAGCTCACCAACGCAGGACAGGAGCTCTGGAAACACCATATATTTT. Translated: CASSPTQDRSSGNTIYF.

The rearrangement links TRBV14 to TRBJ1-1; maybe TRBD1 (6 bases). The V gene lost 4 bases and the J gene lost 2 bases, with 14 bases spanning the gap. CDR1 and CDR2 (germline): SGHDN, FVKESK. This CDR3 contains 15 residues. CDR3 loop: CASSPDSGVNTEAFF. The CDR3 bases are TGTGCCAGCAGCCCCGATTCAGGGGTTAACACTGAAGCTTTCTTT.

The chain couples TRBV7-2 to TRBJ1-2; the match to TRBD1 covers 8 bases. V shed 5 bases, J shed 8 bases, and the junction held 13 bases outside the gene matches. In germline, CDR1 is SGHTA, CDR2 FQGNSA. The CDR3 extends over 15 amino acids. CDR3 sequence: CASSAQGQGWLGYTF. DNA of the CDR3: TGTGCCAGCAGCGCACAAGGACAGGGTTGGTTAGGCTACACCTTC.

The V call is TRBV6-5, the J call TRBJ1-2; 10 nucleotides match TRBD1. The CDR3 covers 15 residues. The V segment lost 6 bases and the J segment 3 bases; nucleotides outside the gene matches: 7. Germline values: CDR1 MNHEY, CDR2 SVGAGI. CDR3 DNA: TGTGCCAGCAGGCGATCCGGGACAGGGGACTATGGCTACACCTTC. It translates to CASRRSGTGDYGYTF.

The genes are TRBV30 and TRBJ1-5; possible D gene TRBD1, 6 bases. Germline V gene lookup returns CDR1 GTSNPN and CDR2 SVGIG (reference sequence). CDR3 length: 13 residues. The V gene lost 2 bases and the J gene lost 5 bases, with 10 bases spanning the gap. DNA of the CDR3: TGTGCCTGGAGTACAGGGTGGGATCAGCCCCAGCATTTT. Translated: CAWSTGWDQPQHF.